The rows below give T cell receptor beta chains drawn from one sample of a study of blood T cell repertoires in COVID-19. The repertoire was sequenced with immunoSEQ multiplex PCR; TCRdb's copy has only in-frame clones and lacks some. The profile shows about 250,000 clones, over 80% of them singletons. The sample consisted of PBMCs or T cells enriched from blood (not recorded which). Source of these receptors: a woman aged 18-29 years who had recovered from COVID-19. Each CDR3 is given with its conserved first and last residue. D genes are given only for firm matches. The size field is filled for only some rows; it gives once, few, many or a size class.

abundance	v_gene	j_gene	d_gene	CDR3nt	CDR3aa
-	TRBV6-5	TRBJ1-1	-	TGTGCCAGCAGGGTCGACAGAACCATGAACACTGAAGCTTTCTTT	CASRVDRTMNTEAFF
few	TRBV28	TRBJ2-1	TRBD2	TGTGCCAGCAGTTTCTTGGCGGGAGAGGTAGATGAGCAGTTCTTC	CASSFLAGEVDEQFF
few	TRBV10-3	TRBJ2-2	-	TGTGCCATCAGTGAGGCAGGGAACACCGGGGAGCTGTTTTTT	CAISEAGNTGELFF
-	TRBV27	TRBJ1-2	TRBD1	TGTGCCAGCAGTCCATCCGGGACAGGCCACTATGGCTACACCTTC	CASSPSGTGHYGYTF
-	TRBV7-3	TRBJ1-2	-	TGTGCCAGCAGCTTACAGGGTGGCAGGAGCTTCTATGGCTACACCTTC	CASSLQGGRSFYGYTF
-	TRBV25-1	TRBJ1-4	TRBD1	TGTGCCAGCACGGGGACAGGGTACGAAAAACTGTTTTTT	CASTGTGYEKLFF
-	TRBV19	TRBJ1-1	-	TGTGCCAGTAGTCCGACCCAGGGGCGCACTGAAGCTTTCTTT	CASSPTQGRTEAFF
-	TRBV2	TRBJ1-3	-	TGTGCCAGCAGTGTGGGGGTAACAGGGCCACTCTCTGGAAACACCATATATTTT	CASSVGVTGPLSGNTIYF
-	TRBV7-7	TRBJ1-5	TRBD1	TGTGCTAGCAGCGATACAGGGGACAGGCGACAGCCCCAGCATTTT	CASSDTGDRRQPQHF
once	TRBV5-4	TRBJ1-1	TRBD1	TGTGCCAGCAGCCCAGGACAGGGGACCATGAACACTGAAGCTTTCTTT	CASSPGQGTMNTEAFF
-	TRBV5-1	TRBJ1-4	-	TGCGCCAGCAGCTTGGGAGCGGGGACTAATGAAAAACTGTTTTTT	CASSLGAGTNEKLFF
-	TRBV5-5	TRBJ2-7	-	TGTGCCAGCAGCTTGGGTGCGGGGTCGGACTACGAGCAGTACTTC	CASSLGAGSDYEQYF
-	TRBV28	TRBJ1-6	-	TGTGCCAGCAGATCCGGGACTCTGCGGAATTCACCCCTCCACTTT	CASRSGTLRNSPLHF
-	TRBV5-4	TRBJ1-3	-	TGTGCCAGCAGCTTGTCAGCAGGGCTGTTAGCTGGAAACACCATATATTTT	CASSLSAGLLAGNTIYF
-	TRBV2	TRBJ2-3	TRBD2	TGTGCCAGCAGTCTTGGACTAGCGGGGGGCCGAGATACGCAGTATTTT	CASSLGLAGGRDTQYF
-	TRBV7-2	TRBJ1-4	TRBD1	TGTGCCAGCAGCTCGGACAGGGTTCGGGAAAAACTGTTTTTT	CASSSDRVREKLFF
-	TRBV5-1	TRBJ2-3	TRBD1	TGCGCCAGCAGCTTGGGGGGACAGATGAGCACAGATACGCAGTATTTT	CASSLGGQMSTDTQYF
-	TRBV3-1/TRBV3-2	TRBJ2-7	-	TGTGCCAGCAGCCAAGTGAGGGAGCAGTACTTC	CASSQVREQYF
-	TRBV28	TRBJ1-5	TRBD1	TGTGCCAGCAGCCATAGGACAGGCATCAAGCCCCAGCATTTT	CASSHRTGIKPQHF
-	TRBV24-1	TRBJ1-2	-	TGTGCCACCAGTGGAAAAACACCAGGGGACTATGGCTACACCTTC	CATSGKTPGDYGYTF
-	TRBV11-3	TRBJ2-7	-	TGTGCCAGCAACCTAGGACATGAGAACGAGCAGTACTTC	CASNLGHENEQYF
-	TRBV11-3	TRBJ2-1	-	TGTGCCAGCAGTCGACGACAGGCCCACTACAATGAGCAGTTCTTC	CASSRRQAHYNEQFF
-	TRBV5-1	TRBJ1-4	TRBD1	TGCGCCAGCAGCATCGGACAGGGGCGAGAAAAACTGTTTTTT	CASSIGQGREKLFF
-	TRBV4-1	TRBJ2-1	TRBD2	TGCGCCAGCAGCCACCTAGTACTAGCGGGAGTCACTGAGCAGTTCTTC	CASSHLVLAGVTEQFF
-	TRBV5-1	TRBJ1-1	TRBD1	TGCGCCAGCAGCTGGTCAGGGGGCGGGTCTGAAGCTTTCTTT	CASSWSGGGSEAFF
-	TRBV15	TRBJ1-2	-	TGTGCCACCAGCAGTGACACAAACTATGGCTACACCTTC	CATSSDTNYGYTF
-	TRBV19	TRBJ1-5	-	TGTGCCAGTAGTATAGTATGGACAGTTGACAATCAGCCCCAGCATTTT	CASSIVWTVDNQPQHF
-	TRBV6-2/TRBV6-3	TRBJ1-1	TRBD1	TGTGCCAGCAGTCCAACCCTGGACAGGGTGAACACTGAAGCTTTCTTT	CASSPTLDRVNTEAFF
-	TRBV11-2	TRBJ1-3	-	TGTGCCAGCAGCTTGAGCAGAAACACCATATATTTT	CASSLSRNTIYF
-	TRBV5-4	TRBJ2-1	-	TGTGCCAGCGGTACTCCTGACACCTCCTACAATGAGCAGTTCTTC	CASGTPDTSYNEQFF
-	TRBV5-5	TRBJ2-7	TRBD1	TGTGCCAGCAGGATCTCGGCTGGGACAGGCTACGAGCAGTACTTC	CASRISAGTGYEQYF
-	TRBV10-3	TRBJ2-1	TRBD2	TGTGCCATCTCGGGACTAGCGGGATTAGACAATGAGCAGTTCTTC	CAISGLAGLDNEQFF
-	TRBV5-1	TRBJ2-7	-	TGCGCCAGCAGCCCAAGACAGGTTGCCTACGAGCAGTACTTC	CASSPRQVAYEQYF
-	TRBV20-1	TRBJ2-3	-	TGCAGTGCTAGTAGCCAAGGTCGGGGAGATACGCAGTATTTT	CSASSQGRGDTQYF
-	TRBV5-1	TRBJ1-1	-	TGCGCCAGCAGCTTGGCCGGGGGGAACACTGAAGCTTTCTTT	CASSLAGGNTEAFF
-	TRBV5-6	TRBJ1-4	-	TGTGCCAGCAGCCCGACGGGAGTCGACGAAAAACTGTTTTTT	CASSPTGVDEKLFF
-	TRBV7-9	TRBJ1-5	-	TGTGCCAGCGCATTGGCCCCATTTGCTGAGGGCGACCCCTATTATCAGCCCCAGCATTTT	CASALAPFAEGDPYYQPQHF
-	TRBV6-6	TRBJ2-5	TRBD2	TGTGCCAGCATCAAGCGGGGGGACAGACAAGAGACCCAGTACTTC	CASIKRGDRQETQYF
-	TRBV27	TRBJ2-1	TRBD2	TGTGCCAGCAGTCTACGATTAGCGGGAGGTTTTAAGTTCTTC	CASSLRLAGGFKFF
-	TRBV5-4	TRBJ2-5	TRBD2	TGTGCCAGCAGCTTGTGGCTAGCGGGCCAAGAGACCCAGTACTTC	CASSLWLAGQETQYF
-	TRBV6-1	TRBJ1-2	-	TGTGCCAGCAGTGAAGAGACAGGTGACTATGGCTACACCTTC	CASSEETGDYGYTF
-	TRBV4-2	TRBJ1-4	TRBD1	TGTGCCAGCAGCGGGGACAGGGTGGACGAAAAACTGTTTTTT	CASSGDRVDEKLFF
-	TRBV10-3	TRBJ2-1	TRBD2	TGTGCCATCAGTGCCCAGCGGGAGAGCTCCTACAATGAGCAGTTCTTC	CAISAQRESSYNEQFF
-	TRBV6-5	TRBJ1-1	TRBD1	TGTGCCAGCAGAGAGTCCCGGGACAGGGGTCGAGCTTTCTTT	CASRESRDRGRAFF
-	TRBV6-5	TRBJ2-2	TRBD1	TGTGCCAGCAGTCGGGACAGGGGGGCCACCGGGGAGCTGTTTTTT	CASSRDRGATGELFF
-	TRBV7-9	TRBJ1-1	TRBD1	TGTGCCAGCAGCAGGACAGGGGTTGGGAACACTGAAGCTTTCTTT	CASSRTGVGNTEAFF
-	TRBV2	TRBJ1-1	-	TGTGCCAGTGGCGGGGGGATGAACACTGAAGCTTTCTTT	CASGGGMNTEAFF
-	TRBV19	TRBJ2-7	TRBD2	TGTGCCAGTAGTATGTATGGGACTACTCCTGACGAGCAGTACTTC	CASSMYGTTPDEQYF
once	TRBV19	TRBJ2-1	TRBD2	TGTGCCAGTAGTCTTGGACTAGTCTCCAATGAAGAGCAGTTCTTC	CASSLGLVSNEEQFF
-	TRBV28	TRBJ1-6	-	TGTGCCACCATCCAGGGGTGGGGCCGTTCACCCCTCCACTTT	CATIQGWGRSPLHF
-	TRBV9	TRBJ1-5	-	TGTGCCAGCAGCGCCACAGGGAACAATCAGCCCCAGCATTTT	CASSATGNNQPQHF
-	TRBV5-1	TRBJ2-1	TRBD2	TGCGCCAGCAGCGGCGGCGGACTAGCGGGGGGGAGGAACGAGCAGTTCTTC	CASSGGGLAGGRNEQFF
-	TRBV20-1	TRBJ2-7	-	TGCAGTGCTAGTCGGGGTACCTACGAGCAGTACTTC	CSASRGTYEQYF
-	TRBV19	TRBJ1-6	-	TGTGCCAGTAGGGATACCAGGGATTCACCCCTCCACTTT	CASRDTRDSPLHF
-	TRBV7-9	TRBJ2-3	-	TGTGCCAGCAGCTTAGTTCGGGGGAGCACAGATACGCAGTATTTT	CASSLVRGSTDTQYF
-	TRBV15	TRBJ1-5	TRBD1	TGTGCCACCAGCAGCGGACAGGGGGCTAATCAGCCCCAGCATTTT	CATSSGQGANQPQHF
-	TRBV5-1	TRBJ2-5	-	TGCGCCAGCAGCTTCGGGGAGGTGGGAGAGACCCAGTACTTC	CASSFGEVGETQYF
-	TRBV18	TRBJ1-3	TRBD1	TGTGCCAGCTCACCGGAACAGGGGGCTGGAAACACCATATATTTT	CASSPEQGAGNTIYF
-	TRBV18	TRBJ2-6	TRBD1	TGTGCCAGCTCACCAGGGACAGGTGTCTCTGGGGCCAACGTCCTGACTTTC	CASSPGTGVSGANVLTF